These T cell receptor beta chains were read from a single sample in a study of neurological immune-mediated disorders. TCRdb used MiXCR to reprocess the 5' RACE reads, holding one entry per CDR3 protein. Here the sample spans fewer than 35,000 distinct CDR3 sequences, approximately 3.2% being singletons. The sequencing input was PBMCs. All receptors derive from a woman in her 30s with multiple sclerosis. Both conserved end residues are part of each CDR3. The D gene is left open where the match is weak. Clone size, where shown, is once, few, many, or a class for clones that have expanded.

>TRBD1|TRBJ1-6|-|TRBV20-1|15
TGCAGTGCTAGAGGCTCCGGGACAGCCTATTCACCCCTCAGCTTT
CSARGSGTAYSPLSF
>TRBD2|TRBJ2-3|many|TRBV9|17
TGTGCCAGCAGCGAGCGGACTAGCGGTGGGGGCACAGATACGCAGTATTTT
CASSERTSGGGTDTQYF
>-|TRBJ1-1|many|TRBV9|14
TGTGCCAGCAGCGTAGTATACGGATCGCCTGAAGCTTTCTTT
CASSVVYGSPEAFF
>-|TRBJ2-7|many|TRBV12-3/TRBV12-4|13
TGTGCCAGCAGTAAGGGAAAAGCCTTCGAGCAGTACTTC
CASSKGKAFEQYF
>-|TRBJ1-1|-|TRBV18|13
TGTGCCAGCTCACAGGGACTGCGGGAAAAAGCTTTCTTT
CASSQGLREKAFF
>-|TRBJ2-3|-|TRBV29-1|15
TGCAGCGTCCGAGGGGTCGGAAACAACGTGGATACGCAGTATTTT
CSVRGVGNNVDTQYF
>TRBD1|TRBJ1-2|-|TRBV3-1|14
TGTGCCAGCAGCCTTTTCAAGGGGGCGGAAGGCTACACCTTC
CASSLFKGAEGYTF
>-|TRBJ2-2|many|TRBV12-3/TRBV12-4|15
TGTGCCAGCAGTCCCCCGCCCGGGGACACCGGGGAGCTGTTTTTT
CASSPPPGDTGELFF
>TRBD1|TRBJ2-7|many|TRBV7-8|14
TGTGCCAGCAGCTTAAAAGGGGGCCCCTACGAGCAGTACTTC
CASSLKGGPYEQYF
>TRBD1|TRBJ1-3|-|TRBV20-1|14
TGCAGTGCTAGAGGAGGGGGCTTTGGAAAAACCATATATTTT
CSARGGGFGKTIYF
>TRBD1|TRBJ2-1|many|TRBV7-2|13
TGTGCCAGCAGCTACCGGACAGGGAATGAGCAGTTCTTC
CASSYRTGNEQFF
>-|TRBJ2-7|medium-sized|TRBV7-2|16
TGTGCCAGCAGCCATTCAGTCGAGACCAGCGATTACGAGCAGTACTTC
CASSHSVETSDYEQYF
>-|TRBJ2-3|many|TRBV7-9|15
TGTGCCAGCAGCTTAGACGGCGGCCCCACAGATACGCAGTATTTT
CASSLDGGPTDTQYF
>-|TRBJ1-1|few|TRBV18|14
TGTGCCAGCTCACCAGGGCAAAGGAACACTGAAGCTTTCTTT
CASSPGQRNTEAFF
>-|TRBJ2-3|many|TRBV5-1|15
TGCGCCAGCAGCGTACAGGTAACCGGCACAGATACGCAGTATTTT
CASSVQVTGTDTQYF
>-|TRBJ1-3|many|TRBV20-1|14
TGCAGTGCTAGTGCCATGAACTCTGGAAACACCATATATTTT
CSASAMNSGNTIYF
>-|TRBJ2-7|many|TRBV4-2|14
TGTGCCAGCAGCCGGGAGTTGGGGGTTTACGAGCAGTACTTC
CASSRELGVYEQYF
>-|TRBJ1-5|few|TRBV27|14
TGTGCCAGCAGTTTCAGGGGCAGCAATCAGCCCCAGAATTTT
CASSFRGSNQPQNF
>-|TRBJ2-7|many|TRBV20-1|14
TGCAGTGCTAAAAAAGGGTCTAGCTCCTACGAGCAGTACTTC
CSAKKGSSSYEQYF
>-|TRBJ1-2|medium-sized|TRBV9|13
TGTGCCAGCAGCGTAATACAGGGTCATGGCTACACCTTC
CASSVIQGHGYTF
>-|TRBJ1-6|many|TRBV5-1|15
TGCGCCAGCAGCTTGGCGGACGGAGGCAATTCACCCCTCCACTTT
CASSLADGGNSPLHF
>-|TRBJ2-3|many|TRBV4-1|16
TGCGCCAGCAGCCAAGTGTTGGACTGGCCTCAGGATACGCAGTATTTT
CASSQVLDWPQDTQYF
>-|TRBJ2-5|many|TRBV20-1|12
TGCAGTGCTAGCTTTAGAAGAGAGACCCAGTACTTC
CSASFRRETQYF
>-|TRBJ2-3|medium-sized|TRBV5-6|15
TGTGCCAGCAGCTTGTGGGTAAAGGACACAGATACGCAGTATTTT
CASSLWVKDTDTQYF
>-|TRBJ2-1|many|TRBV2|12
TGTGCCAGCAGTGTGCATTACAATGAGCAGTTCTTC
CASSVHYNEQFF
>-|TRBJ1-2|many|TRBV6-5|12
TGTGCCAGCGGGGGGAGAACCTATGGCTACACCTTC
CASGGRTYGYTF
>-|TRBJ2-7|many|TRBV20-1|14
TGCAGTGCTAGCCCCGTGGGATCCCACTACGAGCAGTACTTC
CSASPVGSHYEQYF
>TRBD2|TRBJ2-1|many|TRBV20-1|17
TGCAGTGCTTTGTCCGCTCTGGGGGACTACCTCTACAATGAGCAGTTCTTC
CSALSALGDYLYNEQFF
>TRBD2|TRBJ2-7|many|TRBV20-1|15
TGCAGTGCTAGAGATAGCCTAGCGGGAGATGACGAGCAGTACTTC
CSARDSLAGDDEQYF
>-|TRBJ1-2|many|TRBV20-1|12
TGCAGTGCTAGAGCTCAGGGGCATGGCTACACCTTC
CSARAQGHGYTF
>TRBD1|TRBJ2-4|many|TRBV5-1|14
TGCGCCAGCCGCCCCCCAGGGGGCCAAAACATTCAGTACTTC
CASRPPGGQNIQYF
>TRBD1|TRBJ1-1|many|TRBV7-2|14
TGTGCCAGCAGCTTGAACAGGGGGGACACTGAAGCTTTCTTT
CASSLNRGDTEAFF
>-|TRBJ1-5|-|TRBV7-8|13
TGTGCCAGCAGCTTAGCTATAGATCAGCCCCAGAATTTT
CASSLAIDQPQNF
>TRBD2|TRBJ2-1|many|TRBV4-1|15
TGCGCCAGCAGCCACAAGGGAGGGGTTCGCAATGAGCAGTTCTTC
CASSHKGGVRNEQFF
>-|TRBJ1-6|many|TRBV20-1|13
TGCAGTGCTAGAGATCAAGGCAGGTGGGAGGCAACCTTT
CSARDQGRWEATF
>TRBD2|TRBJ2-2|many|TRBV5-1|15
TGCGCCAGCTCCCGGACTAGCGGATACACCGGGGAGCTGTTTTTT
CASSRTSGYTGELFF
>-|TRBJ2-7|many|TRBV5-1|13
TGCGCCAGCAGCCCTACTGGGACCTACGAGCAGTACTTC
CASSPTGTYEQYF
>-|TRBJ1-5|many|TRBV7-2|15
TGTGCCAGCAGCTTGGGGGGGGGTAGCAATCAGCCCCAGCATTTT
CASSLGGGSNQPQHF
>-|TRBJ1-1|many|TRBV27|16
TGTGCCAGCAGTCCCGTAGTAAGGCAGATGAACACTGAAGCTTTCTTT
CASSPVVRQMNTEAFF
>TRBD1|TRBJ1-6|many|TRBV6-2/TRBV6-3|15
TGTGCCAGCACCCCCGGACAGGGCGTGAATTCACCCCTCCACTTT
CASTPGQGVNSPLHF
>TRBD1|TRBJ2-7|-|TRBV24-1|17
TGTGCCACCAGTGATTTGATCAGGGGGATCGGTACCTACGAGCAGTACTTC
CATSDLIRGIGTYEQYF
>-|TRBJ2-1|many|TRBV20-1|12
TGCAGTGCTAGACTTTCGGGAGTGAAGCAGTTCTTC
CSARLSGVKQFF
>-|TRBJ1-4|many|TRBV6-6|15
TGTGCCAGCATCGAAGTCACGGGGGTTGGAGAAAAACTGTTTTTT
CASIEVTGVGEKLFF
>-|TRBJ2-4|many|TRBV20-1|13
TGCAGTGCGCCTCGGGGGCCCGGAAACATTCAGTACTTC
CSAPRGPGNIQYF
>-|TRBJ1-2|many|TRBV2|13
TGTGCCAGCACTGAAAGCCCCCTCGATGGCTACACCTTC
CASTESPLDGYTF
>-|TRBJ1-5|few|TRBV9|14
-
CASSVASGNQPQNF
>-|TRBJ2-2|many|TRBV5-1|13
TGCGCCAGCAGCTTGACGGTCTCCGGGGAGCTGTTTTTT
CASSLTVSGELFF
>-|TRBJ1-1|-|TRBV6-2/TRBV6-3|14
TGTGCCAGCAGACGCAGGGAATTGAACACTGAAGCTTTCTTT
CASRRRELNTEAFF